One sample yielded the 2 T cell receptor beta chains listed below, sequenced in a study of T cells in Graves' hyperthyroidism and ophthalmopathy. TCR beta CDR3 regions were amplified from RNA. The HTBI primer set served for first-round RT-PCR of the TCR CDR3. From the multiplex PCR reads, TCRdb called clonotypes with MiXCR, one entry per CDR3 protein. Among about 760,000 distinct CDR3 sequences listed, roughly 32% were seen once. The sample was blood. All receptors come from a woman in her 40s with Graves' hyperthyroidism.

The rearrangement uses TRBV27 and TRBJ1-1; possible D gene TRBD1, 6 bases. The V and J ends lost 7 bases and 0 bases respectively, with 12 bases between them. The CDR3 is 14 residues long. Per germline, CDR1 MNHEY and CDR2 SMNVEV (reference sequence). The CDR3 sequence: CASNIGGMNTEAFF. The CDR3 DNA is TGTGCCAGCAATATAGGGGGAATGAACACTGAAGCTTTCTTT.

This clonotype was observed a few times. The rearrangement joins TRBV2 to TRBJ1-4; no definite D call. The CDR3 contains 18 residues. Between the trimmed V and J ends, which lost 4 bases and 0 bases, there was a span of 18 bases. Germline-derived CDR1 and CDR2 are SNHLY and FYNNEI. The CDR3 DNA sequence: TGTGCCAGCAGTGTCCAGGCCTTGGCCTCTGCAACTAATGAAAAACTGTTTTTT. Amino acids: CASSVQALASATNEKLFF.